These T cell receptor beta chains were read from a single sample in a study of T cells after posttransplantation cyclophosphamide. Produced via immunoSEQ multiplex PCR; TCRdb's table is partial and in-frame only. Found here are roughly 20,000 clones, over 95% of them singletons; the top ten hold 0.16%. Sequencing was performed on naive CD4+ T cells sorted from PBMCs. The receptors were gathered from a man aged 40-55 years in good health, CMV-negative, and a related stem cell transplant donor. Each CDR3 is given with its conserved first and last residue. D genes are given only for firm matches. The size field is filled for only some rows; it gives once, few, many or a size class.

j_call | cdr3_length | clone_size | v_call | d_call | cdr3_nt | cdr3_aa
TRBJ1-2 | 14 | . | TRBV28 | . | TGTGCCAGCAGTCCTCCTGCGGGATTGTATGGCTACACCTTC | CASSPPAGLYGYTF
TRBJ2-7 | 14 | . | TRBV5-1 | . | TGCGCCAGCAGCTGGGGGGGCGGCTCCTACGAGCAGTACTTC | CASSWGGGSYEQYF
TRBJ1-2 | 15 | once | TRBV6-6 | TRBD1 | TGTGCCAGCAGTTACGCGTCATCAGGGGACAGGGGCTACACCTTC | CASSYASSGDRGYTF
TRBJ2-2 | 15 | . | TRBV19 | TRBD1 | TGTGCCAGTAGGGACAGGGGGAGGGAAACCGGGGAGCTGTTTTTT | CASRDRGRETGELFF
TRBJ2-1 | 14 | . | TRBV19 | TRBD2 | TGTGCCAGTAGTACCCTAGCGGGAGACAATGAGCAGTTCTTC | CASSTLAGDNEQFF
TRBJ2-3 | 16 | . | TRBV7-2 | TRBD2 | TGTGCCAGCAGCTTAGCGGGCGGGAGGAACACAGATACGCAGTATTTT | CASSLAGGRNTDTQYF
TRBJ2-5 | 13 | . | TRBV7-9 | . | TGTGCCAGCAGCTCAGGGTCCCAAGAGACCCAGTACTTC | CASSSGSQETQYF
TRBJ2-3 | 15 | . | TRBV6-1 | TRBD1 | TGTGCCAGCAGTGCCCGGACAGGTCCCACAGATACGCAGTATTTT | CASSARTGPTDTQYF
TRBJ2-7 | 16 | . | TRBV10-3 | . | TGTGCCATCAGTCAAACAGGGGACCGGAGGGCCTACGAGCAGTACTTC | CAISQTGDRRAYEQYF
TRBJ1-2 | 12 | . | TRBV7-8 | . | TGTGCCAGCAGCTTAGGCGGATATGGCTACACCTTC | CASSLGGYGYTF
TRBJ1-4 | 15 | . | TRBV6-5 | . | TGTGCCAGCAGTGCCCGGGGAGGGGTAGGCGAAAAACTGTTTTTT | CASSARGGVGEKLFF
TRBJ2-5 | 15 | . | TRBV6-6 | TRBD1 | TGTGCCAGCAGTTCGTCCTACAGGGGCTTGGACACCCAGTACTTC | CASSSSYRGLDTQYF
TRBJ1-2 | 16 | . | TRBV28 | . | TGTGCCAGCAGTTTATATGGTAATCCAGATATCTATGGCTACACCTTC | CASSLYGNPDIYGYTF
TRBJ2-5 | 15 | . | TRBV7-9 | . | TGTGCCAGCAGCAAAGTTCCCGGACTACAAGAGACCCAGTACTTC | CASSKVPGLQETQYF
TRBJ2-7 | 13 | . | TRBV7-8 | TRBD1 | TGTGCCAGCAGCTTGGGACAGTTCTACGAGCAGTACTTC | CASSLGQFYEQYF
TRBJ2-1 | 16 | . | TRBV7-2 | . | TGTGCCAGCAGCTTAGGGGCTTGGCGGGTCTACAATGAGCAGTTCTTC | CASSLGAWRVYNEQFF
TRBJ2-6 | 17 | . | TRBV27 | . | TGTGCCAGCAGTTTGGTTGGAGGGGCCTCTGGGGCCAACGTCCTGACTTTC | CASSLVGGASGANVLTF
TRBJ1-2 | 13 | . | TRBV19 | TRBD1 | TGTGCCAGTAGCAGGGGGCGATGGGATGGCTACACCTTC | CASSRGRWDGYTF
TRBJ1-5 | 15 | . | TRBV5-5 | . | TGTGCCAGCAGCCGTTTAGGGGAGGGCAATCAGCCCCAGCATTTT | CASSRLGEGNQPQHF
TRBJ2-5 | 18 | . | TRBV10-3 | TRBD2 | TGTGCCATCAGTGAGTCTCTTCCCGGGACTAGGGGAGGAGAGACCCAGTACTTC | CAISESLPGTRGGETQYF
TRBJ1-1 | 15 | . | TRBV28 | . | TGTGCCAGCAGTCCGTCGCGAGAGGGGAACACTGAAGCTTTCTTT | CASSPSREGNTEAFF
TRBJ2-7 | 16 | . | TRBV7-2 | TRBD2 | TGTGCCAGCAGCCCCCCCGGGACTAGCGGGAGCTCCGAGCAGTACTTC | CASSPPGTSGSSEQYF
TRBJ2-3 | 11 | few | TRBV6-5 | . | TGTGCCAGCAGTCGGTTGGATACGCAGTATTTT | CASSRLDTQYF
TRBJ1-5 | 19 | few | TRBV2 | TRBD1 | TGTGCCAGCAGTTACCACCGGGACAGGAACCCCTTCGTCAATCAGCCCCAGCATTTT | CASSYHRDRNPFVNQPQHF